The next 5 T cell receptor beta chains were all read from a single sample in a study of blood T cell repertoires in COVID-19. The assay was immunoSEQ multiplex PCR, and TCRdb's table has in-frame clones only and misses some. The sample lists under 450,000 clones; about 89% were seen once. Sequenced input: PBMCs or T cells enriched from blood (not recorded which). These receptors were obtained from a woman aged 40 to 50 who had been exposed to COVID-19.

The chain uses TRBV15 and TRBJ2-7; TRBD1 matches 10 bases. V lost 1 base to trimming and J lost 3 bases; unmatched junction nucleotides: 0. The CDR3 totals 14 residues. Per germline, CDR1 LNHNV and CDR2 YYDKDF (reference sequence). The CDR3 DNA reads TGTGCCACCAGCAGAGGGACAGGGGGCTACGAGCAGTACTTC. This sequence encodes CATSRGTGGYEQYF.

The V call is TRBV14, the J call TRBJ1-2; 8 nucleotides match TRBD1. The CDR3 runs to 16 residues. The germline V gene encodes CDR1 SGHDN and CDR2 FVKESK. V dropped 3 bases and J dropped 5; count of bases not matched to a gene: 11. The CDR3 region is CASSQAGTGGRYGYTF. The DNA for the CDR3 is TGTGCCAGCAGCCAGGCCGGGACAGGAGGGAGGTATGGCTACACCTTC.

The chain joins TRBV10-3 to TRBJ1-6, with D possibly matching TRBD1 (6 bases). Per germline, CDR1 ENHRY and CDR2 SYGVKD. V shed 3 bases and J shed 7 bases, with 16 bases lying between them. CDR3 length equals 16 residues. As DNA, the CDR3 is TGTGCCATCAGTGAAAGGGGGGGCAAAGCGAATTCACCCCTCCACTTT. Amino acids: CAISERGGKANSPLHF.

This clone is a singleton in its sample. This chain connects TRBV4-3 to TRBJ2-7, with TRBD2 as a possible D gene (6 bases). The V end lost 1 base, the J end lost 3 bases, and 19 bases lay between the germline ends. This CDR3 has 17 amino acids. Germline V gene sequence: CDR1 LGHNA, CDR2 YSLEER. The CDR3 is CASSQAFSGPGGYEQYF. The CDR3 DNA sequence: TGCGCCAGCAGCCAAGCATTTAGCGGCCCTGGGGGCTACGAGCAGTACTTC.

The rearrangement joins TRBV7-9 to TRBJ1-3; D is undetermined. Trimming removed 3 bases from V and 0 bases from J, with 9 bases in between. Germline CDR1 SEHNR, CDR2 FQNEAQ (reference sequence). This CDR3 comprises 15 residues. CDR3 in amino acids: CASSFTGLSGNTIYF. CDR3 nucleotide sequence: TGTGCCAGCAGCTTTACGGGTCTCTCTGGAAACACCATATATTTT.